This T cell receptor beta chain was sequenced for a study of blood T cell repertoires in COVID-19. Study details: Acute and convalescent COVID-19 samples came from the United States, Italy and Spain. Sample material is recorded as cDNA or gDNA derived from T cells, B-cell-depleted T cells, or PBMCs.

The germline V gene encodes CDR1 SGHVS and CDR2 FNYEAQ. This CDR3 contains 14 residues. V was clipped by 2 bases and J by 6 bases; unmatched bases: 3. In the source study's methods: Using reference gene primer amplification, nucleated cell counts were estimated. TCRdb's copy holds only in-frame clones and misses some; the assay was immunoSEQ multiplex PCR. That table furnishes V, J and clone size, whereas the DNA furnished D and trimming. Seen here are approximately 160,000 clones, around four fifths observed once, and the top ten hold around 2.8%. Specimen: peripheral blood. The chain links TRBV7-6 to TRBJ2-1, with TRBD2 matching over 8 bases. This clonotype was sampled from a man aged 65 to 85 with acute or convalescent COVID-19. CDR3 in DNA: TGTGCCAGCAGCTTATCGGGAGGGGGCAATGAGCAGTTCTTC. It is translated as CASSLSGGGNEQFF.